The 16 T cell receptor beta chains below were found in one sample sequenced in a study of shared clonotypes between healthy human individuals (dated by TCRdb to about 2020). The library was produced with the immunoSEQ multiplex PCR assay. TCRdb re-hosts the immuneACCESS table, in-frame sequences only. Its copies lack some clones; in the studies checked, an unresolved V gene accounts for under half of them, and the cause for the rest is not known. The sample records some 2.3 million clones, 85% to 95% of which are singletons. Of the sample, 0.39% falls within the top ten clones. The sequencing input was naive CD4+ T cells from PBMCs. The cell subset or site label here, explained by the study, means: CD45RA+ positively selected. The receptors originated from a man between 18 and 29 years old in good health. Some clones in this sample may be carry-over from other donors' samples.

The V and J genes are TRBV28 and TRBJ1-2, with 7 bases lining up with TRBD1. Germline V gives CDR1 MDHEN, CDR2 SYDVKM. This CDR3 comprises 14 residues. V shed 6 bases, J shed 7 bases, and the junction held 11 bases outside the gene matches. This CDR3 reads CASRYPTGASGYTF. The CDR3 DNA is TGTGCCAGCAGATACCCTACAGGGGCCTCTGGCTACACCTTC.

The chain combines TRBV28 with TRBJ2-3; 9 bases map to TRBD1. The J segment lost 0 bases and the V segment lost 8 bases, leaving 6 bases of the junction unmatched. The CDR3 length is 15 residues. Germline V lookup: CDR1 MDHEN, CDR2 SYDVKM. DNA for the CDR3: TGTGCCAGCGGGACAGGGCAATCTAGCACAGATACGCAGTATTTT. Protein product: CASGTGQSSTDTQYF. The full variable domain, its missing parts supplied by reference TRBV28 and TRBJ2-3, is DVKVTQSSRYLVKRTGEKVFLECVQDMDHENMFWYRQDPGLGLRLIYFSYDVKMKEKGDIPEGYSVSREKKERFSLILESASTNQTSMYLCASGTGQSSTDTQYFGPGTRLTVL.

To note about this clone: This same CDR3 is encoded by further DNA sequences in the sample. V usage is TRBV5-1 and J usage is TRBJ2-2; no reliable D call. The CDR3 is 16 residues long. Germline CDR1 reads SGHRS; CDR2 reads YFSETQ. V lost 2 bases and J 0 bases, leaving 11 bases between the germline ends. In DNA, the CDR3 is TGCGCCAGCAGCTTAGCTTTGGCAGCGAACACCGGGGAGCTGTTTTTT. Translation: CASSLALAANTGELFF.

The chain carries TRBV20-1 and TRBJ2-1; D is uncertain. The CDR3 has 11 amino acids. Germline CDR1 and CDR2: DFQATT and SNEGSKA (reference sequence). The V end was cut by 5 bases, the J end by 7 bases, with 9 bases between. The CDR3 here is CSAPLVNEQFF. CDR3 coding DNA: TGCAGTGCTCCCCTAGTGAATGAGCAGTTCTTC.

The J gene is TRBJ1-1, the V gene TRBV28; D is perhaps TRBD1 (6 bases). The V gene lost 5 bases and the J gene lost 5 bases, with 15 bases spanning the gap. The CDR3 totals 14 residues. CDR1 is MDHEN, CDR2 SYDVKM, per germline. CDR3 loop: CASSRRTVSTEAFF. CDR3 in DNA: TGTGCCAGCAGTCGACGGACAGTGTCTACTGAAGCTTTCTTT.

The chain couples TRBV7-2 to TRBJ2-5; 10 nucleotides match TRBD2. The CDR3 length is 15 residues. Germline loops: CDR1 SGHTA, CDR2 FQGNSA. V lost 5 bases, J lost 3 bases, and 6 bases stayed unmatched. CDR3: CASSRRTSGEETQYF. For the CDR3, the DNA is TGTGCCAGCAGCCGACGGACTAGCGGAGAAGAGACCCAGTACTTC.

J is TRBJ2-2 and V is TRBV7-2; TRBD1 agrees at 8 bases. CDR1 is SGHTA and CDR2 is FQGNSA in the germline V gene. CDR3 length: 17 amino acids. The ends lost 2 bases at V and 0 bases at J; junction bases unmatched: 5. The DNA for the CDR3 is TGTGCCAGCAGCTTAATCCAGGGGGCCCCGAACACCGGGGAGCTGTTTTTT. Encoded protein: CASSLIQGAPNTGELFF.

The gene calls are TRBV19 and TRBJ2-2; D remains unclear. Trimming shortened V by 2 bases and J by 1 base, and 8 bases separated the two germline ends. This CDR3 spans 15 amino acids. Germline assignment: CDR1 LNHDA and CDR2 SQIVND (reference sequence). CDR3 bases: TGTGCCAGTAGTATACTCGGGCGGAACACCGGGGAGCTGTTTTTT. Its protein product is CASSILGRNTGELFF.

The genes are TRBV27 and TRBJ2-2; 7 positions match TRBD1. CDR3 length: 17 amino acids. Germline CDR1 MNHEY, CDR2 SMNVEV (reference sequence). The V segment lost 7 bases and the J segment 2 bases; nucleotides outside the gene matches: 13. The CDR3 DNA follows: TGTGCCAGCACTGGTCGGATGGGACAGATAAACACCGGGGAGCTGTTTTTT. As protein: CASTGRMGQINTGELFF.

About this clone itself: The same CDR3 also results from other DNA sequences found in this sample. This chain joins TRBV2 and TRBJ1-2; D perhaps matches TRBD1 (6 bases). In germline, CDR1 is SNHLY, CDR2 FYNNEI. This CDR3 spans 14 amino acids. Trimming shortened V by 5 bases and J by 1 base, and 11 bases separated the two germline ends. CDR3 nucleotides: TGTGCCAGCAGTTTACAGGGAATTAACTATGGCTACACCTTC. Its translation is CASSLQGINYGYTF. Looking up the rest from reference TRBV2 and TRBJ1-2 gives the full variable domain: EPEVTQTPSHQVTQMGQEVILRCVPISNHLYFYWYRQILGQKVEFLVSFYNNEISEKSEIFDDQFSVERPDGSNFTLKIRSTKLEDSAMYFCASSLQGINYGYTFGSGTRLTVV.

V is TRBV19 and J is TRBJ2-3, with 8 bases that match TRBD1. The CDR3 extends over 16 amino acids. CDR1 and CDR2 from the germline V gene are LNHDA and SQIVND (reference sequence). Germline trimming cut 5 bases from V and 2 bases from J; bases unmatched to any gene: 9. CDR3 in DNA: TGTGCCAGTAGTCGACCCGGGACAGGATACACAGATACGCAGTATTTT. It specifies CASSRPGTGYTDTQYF.

This chain joins TRBV6-6 and TRBJ2-2, with 7 bases identical to TRBD2. The CDR3 is made up of 16 amino acids. V was clipped by 5 bases and J by 5 bases; unmatched bases: 11. Per germline, CDR1 MNHNY and CDR2 SVGAGI (reference sequence). CDR3 in DNA: TGTGCCAGCAGTGCACCAACTAGCGATGAAACCGGGGAGCTGTTTTTT. Translation gives CASSAPTSDETGELFF.

This rearrangement joins TRBV18 to TRBJ1-5; 7 bases fit TRBD1. This CDR3 region has 16 residues. Germline-derived CDR1 and CDR2 are KGHSH and LQKENI. V gave up 6 bases and J gave up 1 base; unmatched junction bases: 9. In DNA, the CDR3 is TGTGCCAGCTCGCAGAGGGGGCCCGAAAGCAATCAGCCCCAGCATTTT. The encoded protein is CASSQRGPESNQPQHF.

About this clone: The sample holds other DNA sequences that translate to the same CDR3. This chain connects TRBV5-1 to TRBJ2-1, with TRBD2 matching 11 bases. V shed 5 bases and J 4 bases; nucleotides not matched to a gene: 5. Germline CDR1 SGHRS, CDR2 YFSETQ. The CDR3 covers 15 residues. This CDR3 is CASSSLAGAYNEQFF. For the CDR3, the DNA is TGCGCCAGCAGTTCACTAGCGGGAGCTTACAATGAGCAGTTCTTC.

The rearrangement links TRBV7-2 to TRBJ2-1; a weak D match, TRBD1 (5 bases). V dropped 5 bases and J dropped 7 bases, with 18 bases sitting between them. The CDR3 is 15 residues long. Germline-derived CDR1 and CDR2 are SGHTA and FQGNSA. The CDR3 spells CASSTGWYRRNEQFF. The CDR3, as DNA: TGTGCCAGCAGCACCGGTTGGTACAGGCGAAATGAGCAGTTCTTC.

The chain employs TRBV28 and TRBJ2-5; TRBD2 matches 9 bases. Germline V gene data show CDR1 as MDHEN and CDR2 as SYDVKM. V was pared by 6 bases and J by 5 bases, with 13 bases of the junction left unmatched. CDR3 length: 16 residues. CDR3 in amino acids: CASSPRVAGESETQYF. CDR3 coding DNA: TGTGCCAGCAGCCCTCGAGTAGCGGGAGAATCTGAGACCCAGTACTTC.